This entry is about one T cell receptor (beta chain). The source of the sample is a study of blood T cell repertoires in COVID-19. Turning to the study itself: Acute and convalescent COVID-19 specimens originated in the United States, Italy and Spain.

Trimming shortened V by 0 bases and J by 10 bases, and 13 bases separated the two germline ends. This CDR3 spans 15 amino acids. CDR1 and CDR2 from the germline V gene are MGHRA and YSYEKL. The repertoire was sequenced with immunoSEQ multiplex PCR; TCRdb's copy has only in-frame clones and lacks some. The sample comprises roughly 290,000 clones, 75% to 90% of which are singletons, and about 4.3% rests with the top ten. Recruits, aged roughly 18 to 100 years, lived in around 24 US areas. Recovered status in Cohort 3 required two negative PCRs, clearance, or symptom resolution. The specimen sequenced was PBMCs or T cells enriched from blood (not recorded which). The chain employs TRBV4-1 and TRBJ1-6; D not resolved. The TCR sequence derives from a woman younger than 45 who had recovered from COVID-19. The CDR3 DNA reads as TGCGCCAGCAGCCAAGATGGTATGCGCGGATCACCCCTCCACTTT. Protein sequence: CASSQDGMRGSPLHF.